These 18 T cell receptor beta chains were all obtained from the same sample, sequenced in a study of shared clonotypes between healthy human individuals. The protocol was immunoSEQ multiplex PCR, while the TCRdb copy is restricted to in-frame clones and leaves out a portion. The sample lists some 200,000 clones, about 65% occurring once. The sequencing input was memory CD4+ T cells sorted from blood. Subset defined: CD45RA-negative fraction. These receptors were taken from a man between 25 and 39 years old in good health.

This chain links TRBV10-3 with TRBJ2-7, with TRBD1 matching 7 bases. Germline lookup yields CDR1 ENHRY and CDR2 SYGVKD. Germline trimming cut 9 bases from V and 3 bases from J; bases unmatched to any gene: 5. This CDR3 is 12 amino acids long. As DNA, the CDR3 is TGTGCCATTAGGCAGGGGGACTACGAGCAGTACTTC. Residues: CAIRQGDYEQYF.

The rearrangement uses TRBV7-2 and TRBJ2-7; 9 bases are a match to TRBD2. Germline V CDR1 and CDR2: SGHTA, FQGNSA. The V segment lost 5 bases and the J segment 2 bases; nucleotides outside the gene matches: 7. The CDR3 has 15 residues. CDR3 loop: CASSPAGGRAYEQYF. The CDR3 DNA follows: TGTGCCAGCAGCCCCGCGGGCGGGAGGGCCTACGAGCAGTACTTC.

The chain joins TRBV9 to TRBJ2-3; TRBD2 might be the D (6 bases). The ends were cut back, 0 bases at V and 2 bases at J, with 16 bases in the middle. This CDR3 is built from 17 residues. Germline V gene data show CDR1 as SGDLS and CDR2 as YYNGEE. The CDR3 loop reads CASSVDPTGLLTDTQYF. The CDR3 region has the DNA TGTGCCAGCAGCGTAGACCCGACGGGACTTCTCACAGATACGCAGTATTTT.

With respect to this clone: Other DNA sequences in the same sample also yield this CDR3. This chain joins TRBV2 and TRBJ2-5, with no clear D. The V gene lost 3 bases and the J gene lost 5 bases, with 4 bases spanning the gap. The CDR3 sequence is 11 residues long. Germline lookup yields CDR1 SNHLY and CDR2 FYNNEI. The CDR3 region has the DNA TGTGCCAGCAGTGATTTGGAGACCCAGTACTTC. Translating it yields CASSDLETQYF.

A word on this clone: The sample contains more than one DNA sequence encoding this CDR3. The CDR3 DNA reads TGTGCCAGCTCACCACCCCAGACAGGAAACACCATATATTTT. It codes for CASSPPQTGNTIYF. V is TRBV18 and J is TRBJ1-3; no clear D gene. The CDR3 length is 14 residues. The V gene's germline CDR1 is KGHSH and CDR2 LQKENI. Trimming took 0 bases from V and 4 from J, leaving 7 bases between them. Filled out from reference TRBV18 and TRBJ1-3, the complete variable domain reads NAGVMQNPRHLVRRRGQEARLRCSPMKGHSHVYWYRQLPEEGLKFMVYLQKENIIDESGMPKERFSAEFPKEGPSILRIQQVVRGDSAAYFCASSPPQTGNTIYFGEGSWLTVV.

In this sample, this clone turned up many times. This chain uses TRBV19 with TRBJ1-2, with D unresolved. The CDR3 runs 15 residues. V shed 5 bases and J shed 6 bases, with 19 bases lying between them. Per germline, CDR1 LNHDA and CDR2 SQIVND (reference sequence). CDR3 region: CASSLAGPSGHGYTF. The DNA of the CDR3 is TGTGCCAGTAGTCTCGCCGGACCTAGTGGGCATGGCTACACCTTC.

V usage is TRBV10-2 and J usage is TRBJ2-3; D ambiguous. The germline V gene encodes CDR1 WSHSY and CDR2 SAAADI. V dropped 7 bases and J dropped 2 bases, with 10 bases sitting between them. CDR3 size: 13 residues. The CDR3 loop reads CASTLSPTDTQYF. The CDR3 nucleotides are TGCGCCAGCACCCTATCCCCCACAGATACGCAGTATTTT.

The chain links TRBV28 to TRBJ1-5; a weak D match, TRBD1 (6 bases). The CDR3 is 16 residues long. V was shortened by 6 bases and J by 6 bases, with 21 bases between the two germline ends. CDR1 MDHEN and CDR2 SYDVKM come from the germline V gene. The CDR3, as DNA: TGTGCCAGCAGGTTGGGGGGGGGCCAACCTGGTCAGCCCCAGCATTTT. As protein: CASRLGGGQPGQPQHF.

This chain uses TRBV20-1 with TRBJ1-1; 8 nucleotides agree with TRBD1. This CDR3 region has 11 residues. Germline V CDR1 and CDR2: DFQATT, SNEGSKA (reference sequence). With V trimmed by 4 bases and J by 10 bases, 5 bases remained unmatched. CDR3 DNA sequence: TGCAGTGCTATGGACAGGGCGCGAGCTTTCTTT. It specifies CSAMDRARAFF.

The V gene is TRBV18, the J gene TRBJ1-3, with D uncertain. V was clipped by 3 bases and J by 0 bases, with 18 bases between them. The CDR3 loop spans 18 amino acids. CDR1 is KGHSH and CDR2 is LQKENI in the germline V gene. The CDR3 nucleotides are TGTGCCAGCTCACCGAACTGGGCGGGCGGACTCTCTGGAAACACCATATATTTT. This encodes CASSPNWAGGLSGNTIYF.

This chain uses TRBV7-6 with TRBJ2-1; 7 bases agree with TRBD1. After removal of 2 bases from V and 7 bases from J, the junction contained 8 bases not matched to a gene. The CDR3 has 15 amino acids. CDR1 and CDR2 from the germline V gene are SGHVS and FNYEAQ. As DNA, the CDR3 is TGTGCCAGCAGCTTACTGTCAGGGGGTAGTAATGAGCAGTTCTTC. Its translation is CASSLLSGGSNEQFF. Full variable domain (remainder filled in from reference TRBV7-6 and TRBJ2-1): GAGVSQSPRYKVTKRGQDVALRCDPISGHVSLYWYRQALGQGPEFLTYFNYEAQQDKSGLPNDRFSAERPEGSISTLTIQRTEQRDSAMYRCASSLLSGGSNEQFFGPGTRLTVL.

The count of this clone is one. The V and J genes are TRBV7-2 and TRBJ1-3, with a tentative D call TRBD1 (5 bases). The CDR3 loop spans 16 amino acids. Germline CDR1 SGHTA, CDR2 FQGNSA. V was cut by 7 bases and J by 0 bases, with 16 bases left in between. The CDR3 DNA reads TGTGCCAGCAAAGGGGCAGGGAAGGCCTCTGGAAACACCATATATTTT. It specifies CASKGAGKASGNTIYF.

For this clone: Other DNA variants within this sample encode the same CDR3. This chain connects TRBV6-1 to TRBJ2-7, with TRBD2 matching over 7 bases. The CDR3 sequence is 14 residues long. The V and J ends lost 3 bases and 2 bases, in that order; junction bases with no gene match: 4. Germline lookup yields CDR1 MNHNS and CDR2 SASEGT. The CDR3 loop is CASSDRGGPYEQYF. For the CDR3, the DNA is TGTGCCAGCAGTGATCGGGGAGGGCCCTACGAGCAGTACTTC.

CDR3 nucleotides: TGCGCCAGCAGCCCCGGAGGGAAGAACACCGGGGAGCTGTTTTTT. Translated: CASSPGGKNTGELFF. The chain links TRBV5-1 to TRBJ2-2, with a tentative D call TRBD2 (6 bases). Germline V CDR1 and CDR2: SGHRS, YFSETQ. This CDR3 spans 15 amino acids. The germline V and J ends were trimmed by 4 bases and 1 base, with 11 bases remaining between them. Full variable domain (missing parts from reference TRBV5-1 and TRBJ2-2): KAGVTQTPRYLIKTRGQQVTLSCSPISGHRSVSWYQQTPGQGLQFLFEYFSETQRNKGNFPGRFSGRQFSNSRSEMNVSTLELGDSALYLCASSPGGKNTGELFFGEGSRLTVL.

This clone was recorded a few times. The J gene is TRBJ2-5, the V gene TRBV5-4, with 7 nucleotides matching TRBD1. CDR1 is SGHNT, CDR2 YYREEE, per germline (reference sequence). Germline trimming cut 0 bases from V and 3 bases from J; bases unmatched to any gene: 5. CDR3 length equals 15 residues. The CDR3 coding sequence is TGTGCCAGCAGCTTGGTCGGGACAGCCAAAGAGACCCAGTACTTC. Its translation is CASSLVGTAKETQYF.

V and J are TRBV20-1 and TRBJ2-1; D remains unclear. The length of the CDR3 is 8 residues. CDR1 is DFQATT, CDR2 SNEGSKA, per germline (reference sequence). V gave up 8 bases and J gave up 10 bases, with 6 bases separating them. The CDR3 DNA follows: TGCAGTCAGACCGAGCAGTTCTTC. Its translation is CSQTEQFF.

This rearrangement joins TRBV5-4 to TRBJ2-4, with TRBD1 identical over 7 bases. V dropped 3 bases and J dropped 4; count of bases not matched to a gene: 4. This CDR3 spans 14 amino acids. Germline V gene sequence: CDR1 SGHNT, CDR2 YYREEE (reference sequence). CDR3 sequence: CASSSGTAKNIQYF. In nucleotides, the CDR3 is TGTGCCAGCAGCTCCGGGACAGCGAAAAACATTCAGTACTTC.

The V gene is TRBV9, the J gene TRBJ1-4; 9 bases line up with TRBD1. There are 15 residues in the CDR3. The J segment lost 8 bases and the V segment lost 1 base, leaving 6 bases of the junction unmatched. Germline CDR1 and CDR2: SGDLS and YYNGEE. The CDR3 is CASSVSGQGYEKLFF. DNA of the CDR3: TGTGCCAGCAGCGTATCGGGACAGGGTTACGAAAAACTGTTTTTT.